Included here is one T cell receptor beta chain sequence, with context. Its cognate antigen is unknown. These data come from a study of Ad26.COV2.S vaccination and SARS-CoV-2 variants. As for the study in general: Intramuscularly, Ad26.COV2.S was given either once or twice, 56 days apart. Points from the study as a whole: The TCR-based breadth and depth measures might underestimate overall T cell responses. A substantial breadth of spike-specific CD8+ and CD4+ T cell responses after vaccination has been reported.

The germline V gene encodes CDR1 KGHDR and CDR2 SFDVKD. There are 13 residues in the CDR3. V lost 5 bases, J lost 10 bases, and 6 bases stayed unmatched. The treatment here: around 19 received Ad26.COV2.S at low or high dose, single or two shots; 5 received placebo; per-sample allocation not given. Collection of samples fell on day 63 after the first vaccine or placebo injection. Donor was an adult aged 18-55 years in Boston. The protocol was immunoSEQ multiplex PCR, while the TCRdb copy is restricted to in-frame clones and leaves out a portion. The sample records some 460,000 clones, roughly nine tenths being singletons.

This specimen was peripheral blood, taken in a trial of Ad26.COV2.S vaccine versus placebo. This TCR came from a person between 18 and 59 years old who received the Ad26.COV2.S COVID-19 vaccine or a placebo. The chain links TRBV24-1 to TRBJ1-5; TRBD1 matches at 8 bases. The CDR3 loop is CATSGTGWKPQHF. In DNA, the CDR3 is TGTGCCACCAGTGGGACAGGGTGGAAACCCCAGCATTTT.